The rows below give T cell receptor beta chains drawn from one sample of a study of blood T cell repertoires in COVID-19. Produced via immunoSEQ multiplex PCR; TCRdb's table is partial and in-frame only. The table includes over 300,000 clones, 87% detected once. Specimen: PBMCs or T cells enriched from blood (not recorded which). The receptors were gathered from a woman in her twenties or thirties who had recovered from COVID-19. Each CDR3 is given with its conserved first and last residue. The order of the fields is CDR3 protein, CDR3 DNA, clone size, V gene, D gene, J gene. D genes are given only for firm matches. Some rows have no size entry. The others give once, few or many, or a class for an expanded clone.

CDR3: CASSERGWGNEQFF; DNA: TGTGCCAGCAGTGAAAGGGGGTGGGGCAATGAGCAGTTCTTC; size: NA; V: TRBV6-1; D: NA; J: TRBJ2-1
CDR3: CASRPPGNTEAFF; DNA: TGTGCCAGCAGGCCCCCCGGGAACACTGAAGCTTTCTTT; size: NA; V: TRBV7-9; D: NA; J: TRBJ1-1
CDR3: CASSQDPGQGWEQYF; DNA: TGCGCCAGCAGTCAGGACCCGGGACAGGGTTGGGAGCAGTACTTC; size: NA; V: TRBV23-1; D: TRBD1; J: TRBJ2-7
CDR3: CASSVRQGFQPQHF; DNA: TGTGCCAGCAGTGTGAGACAGGGGTTTCAGCCCCAGCATTTT; size: NA; V: TRBV2; D: TRBD1; J: TRBJ1-5
CDR3: CASAHRGDATEAFF; DNA: TGTGCCAGCGCGCACAGGGGGGATGCGACTGAAGCTTTCTTT; size: few; V: TRBV6-5; D: TRBD1; J: TRBJ1-1
CDR3: CASSRTVNTEAFF; DNA: TGTGCTAGCAGCAGGACAGTGAACACTGAAGCTTTCTTT; size: NA; V: TRBV7-7; D: NA; J: TRBJ1-1
CDR3: CASSMFGQGNQPQHF; DNA: TGTGCCAGTAGTATGTTCGGACAGGGCAATCAGCCCCAGCATTTT; size: NA; V: TRBV19; D: TRBD1; J: TRBJ1-5
CDR3: CASSVRPGTGYGYTF; DNA: TGTGCCAGCAGCGTACGACCCGGGACAGGATATGGCTACACCTTC; size: few; V: TRBV9; D: TRBD1; J: TRBJ1-2
CDR3: CASSPRAAYNSPLHF; DNA: TGTGCCAGCAGCCCGAGGGCGGCCTATAATTCACCCCTCCACTTT; size: NA; V: TRBV13; D: NA; J: TRBJ1-6
CDR3: CASSLDSPGYNEQFF; DNA: TGCGCCAGCAGCCTGGACTCCCCGGGCTACAATGAGCAGTTCTTC; size: NA; V: TRBV4-3; D: NA; J: TRBJ2-1
CDR3: CASIGQDTEAFF; DNA: TGTGCCAGCATCGGACAGGACACTGAAGCTTTCTTT; size: NA; V: TRBV7-9; D: TRBD1; J: TRBJ1-1
CDR3: CASSQEVQGSNYGYTF; DNA: TGCGCCAGCAGCCAAGAGGTTCAGGGATCTAACTATGGCTACACCTTC; size: NA; V: TRBV4-1; D: NA; J: TRBJ1-2
CDR3: CASSWRGGQGASYEQYF; DNA: TGTGCCAGCAGTTGGCGAGGGGGACAGGGCGCTTCCTACGAGCAGTACTTC; size: NA; V: TRBV27; D: TRBD1; J: TRBJ2-7
CDR3: CASSAGTSGPTGELFF; DNA: TGTGCCAGCAGCGCGGGGACTAGCGGGCCGACCGGGGAGCTGTTTTTT; size: NA; V: TRBV9; D: TRBD2; J: TRBJ2-2
CDR3: CASSAGLARYEQYF; DNA: TGTGCCAGCAGCGCCGGACTAGCGAGATACGAGCAGTACTTC; size: NA; V: TRBV7-8; D: TRBD2; J: TRBJ2-7
CDR3: CASSLGGDTEAFF; DNA: TGTGCCAGCAGTTTAGGAGGGGACACTGAAGCTTTCTTT; size: NA; V: TRBV27; D: NA; J: TRBJ1-1
CDR3: CASSSMTGIRETQYF; DNA: TGTGCCAGTAGCTCCATGACAGGGATTCGAGAGACCCAGTACTTC; size: NA; V: TRBV19; D: TRBD1; J: TRBJ2-5
CDR3: CAWLWGHGNTIYF; DNA: TGTGCCTGGTTATGGGGGCACGGAAACACCATATATTTT; size: NA; V: TRBV30; D: NA; J: TRBJ1-3
CDR3: CASRNRGHHAFF; DNA: TGTGCCAGCAGAAACAGGGGGCATCACGCTTTCTTT; size: NA; V: TRBV6-5; D: TRBD1; J: TRBJ1-1
CDR3: CASSIARTSTNEKLFF; DNA: TGTGCCAGTAGTATAGCCAGGACTTCGACTAATGAAAAACTGTTTTTT; size: NA; V: TRBV19; D: NA; J: TRBJ1-4
CDR3: CASGDWENEKLFF; DNA: TGTGCCAGCGGTGACTGGGAGAATGAAAAACTGTTTTTT; size: NA; V: TRBV27; D: NA; J: TRBJ1-4
CDR3: CAARQGPGDGYTF; DNA: TGTGCCGCCCGACAGGGCCCGGGGGATGGCTACACCTTC; size: NA; V: TRBV30; D: TRBD1; J: TRBJ1-2
CDR3: CASSPDTSNYGYTF; DNA: TGTGCCAGCTCACCCGACACCTCTAACTATGGCTACACCTTC; size: once; V: TRBV18; D: NA; J: TRBJ1-2
CDR3: CAWSFGSGNTIYF; DNA: TGTGCCTGGAGTTTCGGCTCTGGAAACACCATATATTTT; size: NA; V: TRBV30; D: NA; J: TRBJ1-3
CDR3: CSSLSGYGYTF; DNA: TGCAGCTCCTTGTCAGGATATGGCTACACCTTC; size: NA; V: TRBV29-1; D: NA; J: TRBJ1-2
CDR3: CAWSVQGREKLFF; DNA: TGTGCCTGGAGTGTACAAGGCAGGGAAAAACTGTTTTTT; size: NA; V: TRBV30; D: NA; J: TRBJ1-4
CDR3: CASSIGGNSPLHF; DNA: TGTGCCAGTAGTATAGGCGGAAATTCACCCCTCCACTTT; size: NA; V: TRBV19; D: NA; J: TRBJ1-6
CDR3: CATSDSASRSGYTF; DNA: TGTGCCACCAGTGATTCTGCTTCGCGCTCTGGCTACACCTTC; size: NA; V: TRBV24-1; D: NA; J: TRBJ1-2
CDR3: CASSSQVSISNYGYTF; DNA: TGTGCCAGCAGCTCACAGGTTTCCATATCTAACTATGGCTACACCTTC; size: NA; V: TRBV4-2; D: NA; J: TRBJ1-2
CDR3: CASSQRSPGRRGPGEQFF; DNA: TGCGCCAGCAGCCAACGTTCCCCGGGCAGGCGGGGGCCGGGTGAGCAGTTCTTC; size: NA; V: TRBV4-3; D: NA; J: TRBJ2-1
CDR3: CASSFTIQGPNEKLFF; DNA: TGTGCCAGCAGCTTCACCATACAGGGTCCTAATGAAAAACTGTTTTTT; size: NA; V: TRBV7-9; D: NA; J: TRBJ1-4
CDR3: CAIQGGQAFF; DNA: TGTGCCATCCAAGGGGGACAAGCTTTCTTT; size: NA; V: TRBV6-5; D: NA; J: TRBJ1-1
CDR3: CASSLTDSGNTIYF; DNA: TGTGCCAGCAGCTTGACAGACTCTGGAAACACCATATATTTT; size: NA; V: TRBV5-6; D: NA; J: TRBJ1-3
CDR3: CSAGQGFNTEAFF; DNA: TGCAGCGCAGGACAGGGGTTTAACACTGAAGCTTTCTTT; size: NA; V: TRBV29-1; D: TRBD1; J: TRBJ1-1
CDR3: CASSQQGDTGELFF; DNA: TGTGCCAGTAGTCAACAGGGGGACACCGGGGAGCTGTTTTTT; size: NA; V: TRBV19; D: TRBD1; J: TRBJ2-2
CDR3: CAWSFSGGASGELFF; DNA: TGTGCCTGGAGTTTTAGCGGGGGGGCCTCTGGGGAGCTGTTTTTT; size: NA; V: TRBV30; D: TRBD2; J: TRBJ2-2
CDR3: CASIDGVNTEAFF; DNA: TGTGCCAGTATTGATGGAGTGAACACTGAAGCTTTCTTT; size: NA; V: TRBV2; D: NA; J: TRBJ1-1
CDR3: CASSPGMSTDTQYF; DNA: TGTGCCAGCAGCCCGGGGATGAGCACAGATACGCAGTATTTT; size: NA; V: TRBV11-3; D: NA; J: TRBJ2-3
CDR3: CASSPGRGTDTF; DNA: TGTGCCAGCAGCCCTGGCCGGGGTACTGACACCTTC; size: once; V: TRBV5-6; D: NA; J: TRBJ1-2
CDR3: CASSHPGQGFEAFF; DNA: TGTGCCAGCAGCCACCCGGGACAGGGCTTTGAAGCTTTCTTT; size: NA; V: TRBV27; D: TRBD1; J: TRBJ1-1
CDR3: CAWSVRGDRVLGGYTF; DNA: TGTGCCTGGAGTGTAAGGGGGGACAGGGTATTAGGTGGCTACACCTTC; size: NA; V: TRBV30; D: TRBD1; J: TRBJ1-2
CDR3: CASSLALAGGLAKNIQYF; DNA: TGCGCCAGCAGTTTGGCGCTAGCGGGGGGGCTAGCCAAAAACATTCAGTACTTC; size: NA; V: TRBV5-1; D: TRBD2; J: TRBJ2-4
CDR3: CASSLQGGGYTF; DNA: TGCGCCAGCAGCCTACAGGGTGGTGGCTACACCTTC; size: NA; V: TRBV5-1; D: NA; J: TRBJ1-2
CDR3: CASSQVRLAGPEQFF; DNA: TGTGCCAGCAGCCAAGTCCGTCTAGCGGGGCCTGAGCAGTTCTTC; size: NA; V: TRBV3-1/TRBV3-2; D: TRBD2; J: TRBJ2-1
CDR3: CASSLGGTGSSYEQYF; DNA: TGCGCCAGCAGCTTGGGAGGGACAGGGAGCTCCTACGAGCAGTACTTC; size: NA; V: TRBV5-1; D: TRBD1; J: TRBJ2-7
CDR3: CAIQGSGNTIYF; DNA: TGTGCCATACAGGGCTCTGGAAACACCATATATTTT; size: NA; V: TRBV10-3; D: NA; J: TRBJ1-3
CDR3: CASSIVLGTVNQPQHF; DNA: TGTGCCAGTAGTATAGTTCTCGGGACAGTAAATCAGCCCCAGCATTTT; size: NA; V: TRBV19; D: TRBD1; J: TRBJ1-5
CDR3: CAWSGDRGGNEQFF; DNA: TGTGCCTGGAGTGGGGACAGGGGGGGGAATGAGCAGTTCTTC; size: NA; V: TRBV30; D: TRBD1; J: TRBJ2-1
CDR3: CASSLGTAGNTIYF; DNA: TGTGCCAGCAGCCTTGGGACAGCTGGAAACACCATATATTTT; size: NA; V: TRBV5-8; D: TRBD1; J: TRBJ1-3
CDR3: CASRPAGGVYEQYF; DNA: TGTGCCAGCCGCCCCGCGGGGGGCGTGTACGAGCAGTACTTC; size: NA; V: TRBV7-2; D: TRBD2; J: TRBJ2-7
CDR3: CASSFQGGGGFEQFF; DNA: TGTGCCAGCAGCTTCCAGGGAGGAGGGGGCTTTGAGCAGTTCTTC; size: NA; V: TRBV5-4; D: NA; J: TRBJ2-1
CDR3: CASSLQNYNSPLHF; DNA: TGTGCCAGCAGCTTACAGAACTATAATTCACCCCTCCACTTT; size: NA; V: TRBV7-9; D: NA; J: TRBJ1-6
CDR3: CASSGGQSPNEKLFF; DNA: TGTGCCAGTAGTGGGGGACAGAGCCCTAATGAAAAACTGTTTTTT; size: NA; V: TRBV19; D: TRBD1; J: TRBJ1-4
CDR3: CASSQTRQGLNEQFF; DNA: TGCGCCAGCAGCCAGACCCGACAGGGCCTCAATGAGCAGTTCTTC; size: NA; V: TRBV4-1; D: TRBD1; J: TRBJ2-1
CDR3: CASSLAASYNSPLHF; DNA: TGTGCCAGCAGCTTAGCAGCCTCCTATAATTCACCCCTCCACTTT; size: NA; V: TRBV7-8; D: NA; J: TRBJ1-6
CDR3: CASSQTGTPRETQYF; DNA: TGCGCCAGCAGCCAGACAGGGACTCCCAGGGAGACCCAGTACTTC; size: NA; V: TRBV5-1; D: NA; J: TRBJ2-5
CDR3: CASNSGSSGNTIYF; DNA: TGTGCCAGCAACTCAGGTTCCTCTGGAAACACCATATATTTT; size: once; V: TRBV9; D: NA; J: TRBJ1-3
CDR3: CASSFIPGRNEQFF; DNA: TGTGCCAGCAGCTTTATTCCAGGGCGCAATGAGCAGTTCTTC; size: few; V: TRBV7-6; D: NA; J: TRBJ2-1